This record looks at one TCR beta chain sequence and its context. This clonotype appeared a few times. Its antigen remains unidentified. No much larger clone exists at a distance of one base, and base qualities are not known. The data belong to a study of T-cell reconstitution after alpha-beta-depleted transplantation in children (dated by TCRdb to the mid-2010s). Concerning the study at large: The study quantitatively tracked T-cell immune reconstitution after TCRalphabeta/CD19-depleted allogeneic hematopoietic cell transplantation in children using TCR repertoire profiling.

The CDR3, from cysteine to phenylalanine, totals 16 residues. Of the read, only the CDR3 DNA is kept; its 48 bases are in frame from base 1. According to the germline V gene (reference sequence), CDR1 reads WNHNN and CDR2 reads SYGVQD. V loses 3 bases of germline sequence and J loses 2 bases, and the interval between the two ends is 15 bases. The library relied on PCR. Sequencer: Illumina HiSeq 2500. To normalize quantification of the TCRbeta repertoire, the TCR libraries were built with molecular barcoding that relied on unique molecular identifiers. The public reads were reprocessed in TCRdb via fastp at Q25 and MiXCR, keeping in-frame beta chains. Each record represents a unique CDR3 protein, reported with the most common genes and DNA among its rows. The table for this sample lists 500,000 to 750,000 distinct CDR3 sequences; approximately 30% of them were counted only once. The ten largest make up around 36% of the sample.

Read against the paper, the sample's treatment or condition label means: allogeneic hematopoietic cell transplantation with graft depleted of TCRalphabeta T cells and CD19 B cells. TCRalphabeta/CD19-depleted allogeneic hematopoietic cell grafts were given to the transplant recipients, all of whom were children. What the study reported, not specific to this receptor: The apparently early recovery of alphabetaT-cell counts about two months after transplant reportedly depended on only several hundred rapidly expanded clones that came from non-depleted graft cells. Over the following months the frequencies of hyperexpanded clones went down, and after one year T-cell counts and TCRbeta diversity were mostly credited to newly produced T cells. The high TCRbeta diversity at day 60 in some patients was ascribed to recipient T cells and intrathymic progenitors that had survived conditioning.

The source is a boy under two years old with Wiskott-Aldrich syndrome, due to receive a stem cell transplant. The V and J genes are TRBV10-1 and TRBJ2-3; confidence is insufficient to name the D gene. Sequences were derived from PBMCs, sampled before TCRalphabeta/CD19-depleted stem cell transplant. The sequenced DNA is TGCGCCAGCAGTGAACACAGAATAAGGTCCACAGATACGCAGTATTTT. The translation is CASSEHRIRSTDTQYF.